What follows are 29 T cell receptor beta chains derived from one specimen sequenced in a study of T cell responses to AZD1222 COVID-19 vaccine. Libraries were prepared by immunoSEQ multiplex PCR; TCRdb keeps only in-frame clonotypes and omits some of them. The top ten hold roughly 7.5% of the sample, which has approximately 85,000 clones, about 90% seen once. The sample in question was peripheral blood, obtained on day 0 of AZD1222 vaccination. These receptors were obtained from an adult in good health.

The chain uses TRBV5-4 and TRBJ2-1; TRBD2 aligns across 8 bases. The V segment lost 4 bases and the J segment 5 bases; nucleotides outside the gene matches: 8. The CDR3 runs to 15 residues. Looked up from germline, CDR1 is SGHNT and CDR2 is YYREEE (reference sequence). In nucleotides, the CDR3 is TGTGCCAGCAGCCCTTTGGGACTAGGGGACAATGAGCAGTTCTTC. It yields the protein CASSPLGLGDNEQFF.

This sequence joins TRBV9 and TRBJ1-1; 9 bases agree with TRBD1. Trimming took 1 base from V and 0 from J; bases not matched to a gene: 7. Germline CDR1 is SGDLS and CDR2 is YYNGEE. The CDR3 consists of 17 residues. CDR3 sequence: CASSVSTGGFLNTEAFF. The CDR3 DNA reads as TGTGCCAGCAGCGTATCGACAGGGGGTTTCTTGAACACTGAAGCTTTCTTT.

The chain links TRBV7-3 to TRBJ1-6, with TRBD1 matching over 8 bases. Unmatched junction bases numbered 10, after V lost 5 bases and J lost 7 bases. CDR1 and CDR2 from the germline V gene are SGHTA and FQGTGA. This CDR3 spans 16 amino acids. The CDR3: CASSPRPDRANSPLHF. The CDR3 DNA reads TGTGCCAGCAGCCCACGCCCGGACAGGGCCAATTCACCCCTCCACTTT.

Only one count was recorded for this clone. The chain combines TRBV7-8 with TRBJ1-4, with D uncertain. V lost 1 base, J lost 1 base, and 10 bases lay in between. Germline assignment: CDR1 SGHVS and CDR2 FQNEAQ. This CDR3 region has 16 residues. The CDR3 coding sequence is TGTGCCAGCAGCTTAGGGACGGCACTAACTAATGAAAAACTGTTTTTT. Protein: CASSLGTALTNEKLFF.

This clone came up once. V usage is TRBV27 and J usage is TRBJ2-3; 7 bases are a match to TRBD1. The CDR3 is 14 amino acids. Looked up from germline, CDR1 is MNHEY and CDR2 is SMNVEV (reference sequence). The ends lost 7 bases at V and 0 bases at J; junction bases unmatched: 4. In nucleotides, the CDR3 is TGTGCCAGCACGGACAGGAGTAGCACAGATACGCAGTATTTT. Protein: CASTDRSSTDTQYF.

This clone was observed a single time. This sequence joins TRBV5-1 and TRBJ2-7; tentatively, D is TRBD2 (5 bases). The CDR3 loop spans 15 amino acids. Germline CDR1 SGHRS, CDR2 YFSETQ. Trimming removed 4 bases at V and 7 bases at J, with 21 bases between. The CDR3 region has the DNA TGCGCCAGCAGCCTCCTTGAGGGCTTACGACAAGAGCAGTACTTC. It translates to CASSLLEGLRQEQYF.

There are a few counts of this clone. This chain joins TRBV6-2 or TRBV6-3 and TRBJ2-7; 9 positions match TRBD2. Germline V gene lookup returns CDR1 MNHEY and CDR2 SVGEGT. The junction had 4 bases not matched to a gene; V was cut back by 6 bases and J by 1 base. The CDR3 is 14 residues long. The DNA for the CDR3 is TGTGCCAGCAGGCCTAGCGGGGAGTCCTACGAGCAGTACTTC. Its translation is CASRPSGESYEQYF.

This clone appeared a single time. The rearrangement uses TRBV5-6 and TRBJ1-1; no definite D call. The CDR3 extends over 13 amino acids. The V gene's germline CDR1 is SGHDT and CDR2 YYEEEE. V was clipped by 0 bases and J by 5 bases, with 8 bases between them. This CDR3 reads CASSLGRDTEAFF. Written as DNA, the CDR3 is TGTGCCAGCAGCTTGGGCAGAGATACTGAAGCTTTCTTT.

Concerning this clone itself: The junction and the germline gene differ at one end; a read error may be behind it. V gene TRBV7-7 combines with J gene TRBJ1-3; possible D gene TRBD1, 5 bases. This CDR3 comprises 14 residues. Germline V gene lookup returns CDR1 SSHAT and CDR2 FNYEAQ (reference sequence). In DNA, the CDR3 is TGTGCTAGCAGCCCGGGGGGGGTAGGAAACACCATATATTTT. Amino acid sequence: CASSPGGVGNTIYF.

V usage is TRBV6-5 and J usage is TRBJ1-2; D gene unclear. CDR3 size: 12 residues. Looked up from germline, CDR1 is MNHEY and CDR2 is SVGAGI. Trimming stripped 5 bases from V and 7 bases from J, with 11 bases between. DNA of the CDR3: TGTGCCAGCAGTCGACACAGAGGTGGCTACACCTTC. Residues: CASSRHRGGYTF.

The chain uses TRBV28 and TRBJ1-5, with no clear D. Germline assignment: CDR1 MDHEN and CDR2 SYDVKM. Trimming took 3 bases from V and 8 from J, leaving 5 bases between them. This CDR3 comprises 11 residues. The CDR3 loop reads CASSLVKPQHF. In DNA form, the CDR3 reads TGTGCCAGCAGTTTGGTGAAGCCCCAGCATTTT. The full variable domain, rest sourced from reference TRBV28 and TRBJ1-5, is DVKVTQSSRYLVKRTGEKVFLECVQDMDHENMFWYRQDPGLGLRLIYFSYDVKMKEKGDIPEGYSVSREKKERFSLILESASTNQTSMYLCASSLVKPQHFGDGTRLSIL.

The J gene is TRBJ2-1, the V gene TRBV6-4, with D unclear. V lost 6 bases and J 2 bases, leaving 14 bases between the germline ends. The CDR3 has 15 amino acids. The germline CDR1 and CDR2 sequences are MRHNA and SNTAGT. The CDR3 reads CASSLDGPPYNEQFF. CDR3 coding DNA: TGTGCCAGCAGCCTGGACGGACCCCCCTACAATGAGCAGTTCTTC.

CDR3 protein: CASNSGAALMNTEAFF. CDR3 coding DNA: TGTGCCAGCAACTCCGGGGCGGCTCTCATGAACACTGAAGCTTTCTTT. The chain combines TRBV6-6 with TRBJ1-1, with D possibly being TRBD1 (5 bases). The CDR3 has 16 residues. Trimming took off 7 bases at V and 0 bases at J, with 18 bases between the two ends. Germline CDR1 MNHNY, CDR2 SVGAGI (reference sequence).

This clone was found once. This rearrangement joins TRBV7-9 to TRBJ2-3; D may be TRBD1 (5 bases). Looked up from germline, CDR1 is SEHNR and CDR2 is FQNEAQ (reference sequence). Trimming pared 4 bases from V and 3 bases from J, leaving 11 bases between. CDR3 length equals 14 residues. In nucleotides, the CDR3 is TGTGCCAGCAGCTCACAGACAGCGACAGATACGCAGTATTTT. Amino acids: CASSSQTATDTQYF.

This clone was recorded only once. This rearrangement joins TRBV11-3 to TRBJ2-2, with 7 nucleotides matching TRBD1. Unmatched junction bases numbered 5, after V lost 7 bases and J lost 0 bases. Germline V CDR1 and CDR2: SGHNT, YENEEA. This CDR3 has 15 amino acids. This CDR3 is CASNDRVSNTGELFF. The CDR3 nucleotides read TGTGCCAGCAACGACAGGGTGTCGAACACCGGGGAGCTGTTTTTT.

The V gene is TRBV11-1, the J gene TRBJ1-3; D might be TRBD1 (5 bases). Trimming took 10 bases from V and 0 from J, leaving 10 bases between them. The germline CDR1 and CDR2 sequences are SGHAT and FQDESV (reference sequence). CDR3 size: 13 residues. The CDR3 DNA follows: TGTGCCACTTCAGGGACCTCTGGAAACACCATATATTTT. It translates to CATSGTSGNTIYF. The entire variable domain, with the rest obtained from reference TRBV11-1 and TRBJ1-3, is as follows: EAEVAQSPRYKITEKSQAVAFWCDPISGHATLYWYRQILGQGPELLVQFQDESVVDDSQLPKDRFSAERLKGVDSTLKIQPAELGDSAMYLCATSGTSGNTIYFGEGSWLTVV.

The chain uses TRBV27 and TRBJ1-5; 8 positions agree with TRBD1. Germline V gene data show CDR1 as MNHEY and CDR2 as SMNVEV (reference sequence). The CDR3 is 16 residues long. J was trimmed by 2 bases and V by 5 bases; bases with no gene match: 8. Written as DNA, the CDR3 is TGTGCCAGCAGTGTAACAGGGGGAAGTGGCAATCAGCCCCAGCATTTT. It codes for CASSVTGGSGNQPQHF.

V and J are TRBV9 and TRBJ2-5, with 9 bases that match TRBD2. The ends lost 5 bases at V and 3 bases at J; junction bases unmatched: 8. In germline, CDR1 is SGDLS, CDR2 YYNGEE. The CDR3 covers 15 residues. CDR3 residues: CASSRSGGPKETQYF. CDR3 sequence (DNA): TGTGCCAGCAGTAGGAGCGGGGGGCCTAAAGAGACCCAGTACTTC.

V gene TRBV5-8 combines with J gene TRBJ2-5; maybe TRBD2 (7 bases). This CDR3 spans 13 amino acids. Germline values: CDR1 SGHTS, CDR2 YDEGEE. The V and J ends lost 0 bases and 7 bases respectively, with 10 bases between them. The CDR3 DNA follows: TGTGCCAGCAGCTTGGACGGGGGGCCGACCCAGTACTTC. Translation gives CASSLDGGPTQYF.

V gene TRBV5-1 combines with J gene TRBJ1-4; a weak D match, TRBD1 (5 bases). Germline V gives CDR1 SGHRS, CDR2 YFSETQ. The CDR3 totals 14 residues. Deletions cut 5 bases from V and 8 bases from J, with 16 bases between. CDR3 region: CASRRTGEGEKLFF. The CDR3 DNA reads TGCGCCAGCAGACGTACGGGGGAGGGAGAAAAACTGTTTTTT.

The CDR3 nucleotides are TGCGCCAGCAGACTGCAGGGATTTGGCACAGATACGCAGTATTTT. Translation: CASRLQGFGTDTQYF. The V gene is TRBV5-1, the J gene TRBJ2-3; tentatively, D is TRBD1 (5 bases). The CDR3 spans 15 residues. V gave up 5 bases and J gave up 1 base, with 14 bases separating them. Germline loops: CDR1 SGHRS, CDR2 YFSETQ.

The chain has TRBV7-9 and TRBJ2-7; the D is unclear. CDR1 and CDR2 from the germline V gene are SEHNR and FQNEAQ (reference sequence). The CDR3 runs to 11 residues. The V and J ends lost 2 bases and 10 bases respectively, with 9 bases between them. CDR3 region: CASSLMGPQYF. As DNA, the CDR3 is TGTGCCAGCAGCTTAATGGGCCCCCAGTACTTC.

The chain recombines TRBV28 with TRBJ2-7, with 10 bases that match TRBD1. With V trimmed by 8 bases and J by 7 bases, 8 bases remained unmatched. The length of the CDR3 is 13 residues. Germline CDR1 reads MDHEN; CDR2 reads SYDVKM. CDR3 coding DNA: TGTGCCAGCGAGGGACAGGGGTTGGGTGAGCAGTACTTC. Encoded protein: CASEGQGLGEQYF. The full variable domain, with the rest looked up from reference TRBV28 and TRBJ2-7, is DVKVTQSSRYLVKRTGEKVFLECVQDMDHENMFWYRQDPGLGLRLIYFSYDVKMKEKGDIPEGYSVSREKKERFSLILESASTNQTSMYLCASEGQGLGEQYFGPGTRLTVT.

The V call is TRBV6-5, the J call TRBJ2-5; TRBD1 matches at 10 bases. V dropped 5 bases and J dropped 2; count of bases not matched to a gene: 2. There are 14 residues in the CDR3. The germline V gene encodes CDR1 MNHEY and CDR2 SVGAGI. CDR3 sequence (DNA): TGTGCCAGCAGTCGGGACAGGGGACAAGAGACCCAGTACTTC. It translates to CASSRDRGQETQYF.

V usage is TRBV19 and J usage is TRBJ2-7, with 8 bases matching TRBD1. CDR1 is LNHDA, CDR2 SQIVND, per germline (reference sequence). V was pared by 10 bases and J by 6 bases, with 11 bases of the junction left unmatched. The CDR3 length is 13 residues. The CDR3 region is CATGRTGSPEQYF. CDR3 coding DNA: TGTGCCACCGGAAGGACAGGGTCTCCCGAGCAGTACTTC.

The gene calls are TRBV10-3 and TRBJ2-7; a weak D match, TRBD1 (6 bases). Germline V CDR1 and CDR2: ENHRY, SYGVKD. This CDR3 has 15 residues. The V gene lost 2 bases and the J gene lost 0 bases, with 11 bases spanning the gap. CDR3 in DNA: TGTGCCATCAGTGAGCTCCAGGGGTACTCCTACGAGCAGTACTTC. Residues: CAISELQGYSYEQYF.

This clone has just a few counts. The CDR3 nucleotides are TGTGCCAGCAGCCAAGGGTTCTATGGCTACACCTTC. This sequence encodes CASSQGFYGYTF. V gene TRBV14 combines with J gene TRBJ1-2; D not certain. The CDR3 is made up of 12 amino acids. Trimming shortened V by 1 base and J by 4 bases, and 4 bases separated the two germline ends. Germline lookup yields CDR1 SGHDN and CDR2 FVKESK.

The chain combines TRBV11-2 with TRBJ2-7; 7 bases line up with TRBD2. Trimming cost V 7 bases and J 1 base; bases outside gene matches: 13. The germline V gene encodes CDR1 SGHAT and CDR2 FQNNGV. This CDR3 spans 16 amino acids. The DNA for the CDR3 is TGTGCCAGCACCAACCACCTAGCGGAGCTTTCCTACGAGCAGTACTTC. Translated, it gives CASTNHLAELSYEQYF. Drawing the rest from reference TRBV11-2 and TRBJ2-7, the complete variable domain is EAGVAQSPRYKIIEKRQSVAFWCNPISGHATLYWYQQILGQGPKLLIQFQNNGVVDDSQLPKDRFSAERLKGVDSTLKIQPAKLEDSAVYLCASTNHLAELSYEQYFGPGTRLTVT.

The rearrangement joins TRBV28 to TRBJ1-1; D remains ambiguous. V shed 3 bases and J shed 7 bases, with 15 bases lying between them. The CDR3 contains 14 residues. Germline loops: CDR1 MDHEN, CDR2 SYDVKM. CDR3 coding DNA: TGTGCCAGCAGTTTCCAACGGGCGGGCCTTGAAGCTTTCTTT. Amino acid sequence: CASSFQRAGLEAFF. Supplemented by reference TRBV28 and TRBJ1-1, the full variable domain reads DVKVTQSSRYLVKRTGEKVFLECVQDMDHENMFWYRQDPGLGLRLIYFSYDVKMKEKGDIPEGYSVSREKKERFSLILESASTNQTSMYLCASSFQRAGLEAFFGQGTRLTVV.